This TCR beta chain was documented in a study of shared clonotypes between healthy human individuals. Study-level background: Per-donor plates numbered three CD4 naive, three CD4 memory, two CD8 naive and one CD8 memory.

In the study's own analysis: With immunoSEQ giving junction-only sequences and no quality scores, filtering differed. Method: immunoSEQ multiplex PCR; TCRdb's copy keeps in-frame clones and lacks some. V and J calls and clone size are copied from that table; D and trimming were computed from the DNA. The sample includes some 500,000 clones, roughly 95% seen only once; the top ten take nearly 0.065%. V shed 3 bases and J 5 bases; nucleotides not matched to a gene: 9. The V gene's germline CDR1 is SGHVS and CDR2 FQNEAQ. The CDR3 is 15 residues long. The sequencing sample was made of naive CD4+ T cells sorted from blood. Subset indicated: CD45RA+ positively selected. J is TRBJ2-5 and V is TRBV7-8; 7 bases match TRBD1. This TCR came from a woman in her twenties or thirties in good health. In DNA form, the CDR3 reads TGTGCCAGCAGCTTTAAAGGGGGCGAGGCGGAGACCCAGTACTTC. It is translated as CASSFKGGEAETQYF.